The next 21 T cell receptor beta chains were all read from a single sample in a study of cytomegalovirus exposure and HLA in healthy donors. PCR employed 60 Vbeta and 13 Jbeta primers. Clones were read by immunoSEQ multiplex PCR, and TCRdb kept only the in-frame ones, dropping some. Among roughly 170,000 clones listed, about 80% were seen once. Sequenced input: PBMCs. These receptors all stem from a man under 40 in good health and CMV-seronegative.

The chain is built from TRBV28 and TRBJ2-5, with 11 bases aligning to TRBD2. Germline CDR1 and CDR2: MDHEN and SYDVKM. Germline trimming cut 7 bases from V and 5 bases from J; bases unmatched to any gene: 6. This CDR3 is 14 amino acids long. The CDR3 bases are TGTGCCAGCATTCTCGGACTAGCGGGCGAGACCCAGTACTTC. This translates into CASILGLAGETQYF.

CDR3 residues: CASSGTGVVIYGYTF. CDR3 DNA sequence: TGTGCCAGCAGCGGAACAGGGGTCGTAATCTATGGCTACACCTTC. The V call is TRBV9, the J call TRBJ1-2; 7 nucleotides line up with TRBD1. The CDR3 has 15 amino acids. After removal of 3 bases from V and 4 bases from J, the junction contained 9 bases not matched to a gene. From germline, CDR1 is SGDLS and CDR2 YYNGEE.

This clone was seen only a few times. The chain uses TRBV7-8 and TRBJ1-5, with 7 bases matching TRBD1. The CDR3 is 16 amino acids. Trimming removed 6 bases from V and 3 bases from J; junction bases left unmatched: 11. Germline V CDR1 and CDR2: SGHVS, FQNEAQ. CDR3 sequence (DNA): TGTGCCAGCAGTTTAAATTCAGGGGGTTCCAATCAGCCCCAGCATTTT. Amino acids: CASSLNSGGSNQPQHF. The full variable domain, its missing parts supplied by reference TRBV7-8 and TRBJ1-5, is GAGVSQSPRYKVAKRGQDVALRCDPISGHVSLFWYQQALGQGPEFLTYFQNEAQLDKSGLPSDRFFAERPEGSVSTLKIQRTQQEDSAVYLCASSLNSGGSNQPQHFGDGTRLSIL.

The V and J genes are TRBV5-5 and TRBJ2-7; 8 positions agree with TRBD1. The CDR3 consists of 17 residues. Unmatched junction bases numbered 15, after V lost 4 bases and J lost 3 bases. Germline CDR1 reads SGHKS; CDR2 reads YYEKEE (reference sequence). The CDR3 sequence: CASSPTRGQPHYYEQYF. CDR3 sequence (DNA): TGTGCCAGCAGCCCCACCAGGGGGCAACCCCACTACTACGAGCAGTACTTC.

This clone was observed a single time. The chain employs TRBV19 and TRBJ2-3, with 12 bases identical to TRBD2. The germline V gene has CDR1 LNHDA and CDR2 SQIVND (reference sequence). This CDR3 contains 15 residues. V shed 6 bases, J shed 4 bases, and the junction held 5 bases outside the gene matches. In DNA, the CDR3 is TGTGCCAGTAGACGACTAGCGGGAGTCCCAGATACGCAGTATTTT. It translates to CASRRLAGVPDTQYF.

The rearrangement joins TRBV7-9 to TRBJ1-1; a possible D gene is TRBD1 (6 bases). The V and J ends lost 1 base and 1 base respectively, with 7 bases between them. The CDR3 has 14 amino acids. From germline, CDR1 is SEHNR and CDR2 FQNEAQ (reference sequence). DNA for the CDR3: TGTGCCAGCAGCTTAGGCAGGGGGAACACTGAAGCTTTCTTT. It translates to CASSLGRGNTEAFF. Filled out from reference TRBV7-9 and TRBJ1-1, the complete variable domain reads DTGVSQNPRHKITKRGQNVTFRCDPISEHNRLYWYRQTLGQGPEFLTYFQNEAQLEKSRLLSDRFSAERPKGSFSTLEIQRTEQGDSAMYLCASSLGRGNTEAFFGQGTRLTVV.

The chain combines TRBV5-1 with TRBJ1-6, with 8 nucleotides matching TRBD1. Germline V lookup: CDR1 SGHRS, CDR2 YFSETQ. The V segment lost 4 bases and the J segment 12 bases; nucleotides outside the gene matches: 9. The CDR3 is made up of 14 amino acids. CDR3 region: CASSPGTGDRPLHF. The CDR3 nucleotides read TGCGCCAGCAGCCCAGGGACAGGTGACCGACCCCTCCACTTT.

The CDR3 sequence: CASSLDGQSYGYTF. The CDR3 DNA is TGTGCCAGCAGCTTGGATGGGCAGAGCTATGGCTACACCTTC. The genes are TRBV5-8 and TRBJ1-2; D gene ambiguous. The germline CDR1 and CDR2 sequences are SGHTS and YDEGEE. This CDR3 is 14 amino acids long. V lost 0 bases and J 4 bases, leaving 10 bases between the germline ends.

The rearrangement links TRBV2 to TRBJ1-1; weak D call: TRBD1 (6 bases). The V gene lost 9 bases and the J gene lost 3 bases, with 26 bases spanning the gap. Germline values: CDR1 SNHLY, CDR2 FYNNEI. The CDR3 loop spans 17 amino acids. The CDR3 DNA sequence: TGTGCCAGTCATACCCGGACAGCTACTATCCTCCACACTGAAGCTTTCTTT. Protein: CASHTRTATILHTEAFF.

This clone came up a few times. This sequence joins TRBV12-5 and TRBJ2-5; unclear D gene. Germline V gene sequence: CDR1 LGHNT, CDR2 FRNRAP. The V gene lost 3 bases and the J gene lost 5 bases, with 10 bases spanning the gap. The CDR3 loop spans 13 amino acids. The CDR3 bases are TGTGCTAGTGGTTTTTCTCTCGAGGAGACCCAGTACTTC. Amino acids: CASGFSLEETQYF.

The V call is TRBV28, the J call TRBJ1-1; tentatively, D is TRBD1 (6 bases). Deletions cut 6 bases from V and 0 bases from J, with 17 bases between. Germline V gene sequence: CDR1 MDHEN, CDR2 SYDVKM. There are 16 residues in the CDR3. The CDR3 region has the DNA TGTGCCAGCAGCATCTCGAGGGGGACATTGAACACTGAAGCTTTCTTT. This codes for CASSISRGTLNTEAFF.

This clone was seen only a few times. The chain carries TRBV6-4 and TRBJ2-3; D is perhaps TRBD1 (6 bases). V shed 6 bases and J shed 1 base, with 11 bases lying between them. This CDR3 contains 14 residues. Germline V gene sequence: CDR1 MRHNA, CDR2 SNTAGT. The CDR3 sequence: CASSGKGGTDTQYF. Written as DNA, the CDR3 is TGTGCCAGCAGCGGTAAGGGGGGCACAGATACGCAGTATTTT.

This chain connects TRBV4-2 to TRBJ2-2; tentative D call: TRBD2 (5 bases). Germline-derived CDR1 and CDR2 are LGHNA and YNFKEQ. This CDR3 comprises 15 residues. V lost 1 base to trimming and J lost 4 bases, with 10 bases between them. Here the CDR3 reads CASSQVNGGTGELFF. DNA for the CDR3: TGTGCCAGCAGCCAAGTAAACGGAGGCACCGGGGAGCTGTTTTTT.

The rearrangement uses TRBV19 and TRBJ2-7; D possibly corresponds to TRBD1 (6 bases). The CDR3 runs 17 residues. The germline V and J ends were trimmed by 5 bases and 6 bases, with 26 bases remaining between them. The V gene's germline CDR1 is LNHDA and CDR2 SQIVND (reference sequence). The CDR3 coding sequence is TGTGCCAGTAGTGTGTACTCAGGGGATCCGATCTCGGGCGAGCAGTACTTC. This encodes CASSVYSGDPISGEQYF.

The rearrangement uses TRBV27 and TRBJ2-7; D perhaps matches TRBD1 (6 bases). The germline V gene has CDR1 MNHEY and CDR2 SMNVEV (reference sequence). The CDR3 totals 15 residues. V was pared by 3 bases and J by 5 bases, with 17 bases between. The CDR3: CASSFLQGLGHEQYF. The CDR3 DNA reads TGTGCCAGCAGTTTTTTACAGGGATTAGGTCACGAGCAGTACTTC.

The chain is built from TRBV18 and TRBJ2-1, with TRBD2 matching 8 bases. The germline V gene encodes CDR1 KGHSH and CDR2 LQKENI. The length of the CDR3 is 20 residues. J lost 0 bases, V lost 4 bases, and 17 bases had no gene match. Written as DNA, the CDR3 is TGTGCCAGCTCACTAAATAGCGGGACTAGTACTTCGAGCTCCTACAATGAGCAGTTCTTC. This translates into CASSLNSGTSTSSSYNEQFF.

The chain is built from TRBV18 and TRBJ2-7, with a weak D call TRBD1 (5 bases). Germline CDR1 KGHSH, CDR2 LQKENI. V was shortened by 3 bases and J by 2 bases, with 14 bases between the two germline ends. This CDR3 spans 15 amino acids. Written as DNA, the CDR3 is TGTGCCAGCTCACCTGAAGTAGGGGCGGCCTACGAGCAGTACTTC. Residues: CASSPEVGAAYEQYF.

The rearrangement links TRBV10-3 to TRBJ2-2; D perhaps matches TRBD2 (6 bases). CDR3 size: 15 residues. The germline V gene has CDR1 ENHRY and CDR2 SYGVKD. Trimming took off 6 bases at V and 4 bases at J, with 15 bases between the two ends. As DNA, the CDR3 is TGTGCCATCAGCCCCGATGCGCGGGGCACCGGGGAGCTGTTTTTT. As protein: CAISPDARGTGELFF.

CDR3 amino acids: CASSRGNTEAFF. The CDR3 bases are TGCGCCAGCAGTAGGGGGAACACTGAAGCTTTCTTT. The chain has TRBV5-1 and TRBJ1-1, with D tentatively TRBD1 (5 bases). CDR1 is SGHRS, CDR2 YFSETQ, per germline. This CDR3 has 12 amino acids. V lost 5 bases and J 1 base, leaving 6 bases between the germline ends.

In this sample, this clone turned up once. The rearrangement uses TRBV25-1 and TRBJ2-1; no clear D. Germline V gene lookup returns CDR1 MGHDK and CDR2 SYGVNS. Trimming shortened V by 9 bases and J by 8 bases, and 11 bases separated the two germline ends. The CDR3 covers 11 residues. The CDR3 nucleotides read TGTGCCAGTGGCAGGTGGGATGAGCAGTTCTTC. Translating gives CASGRWDEQFF.

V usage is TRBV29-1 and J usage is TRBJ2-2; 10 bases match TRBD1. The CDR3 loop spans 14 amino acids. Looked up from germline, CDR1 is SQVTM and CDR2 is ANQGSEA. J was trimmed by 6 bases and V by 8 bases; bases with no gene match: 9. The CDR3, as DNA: TGCAGCTTCCGGGACAGGGGAATCGCCGGGGAGCTGTTTTTT. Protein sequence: CSFRDRGIAGELFF.